Described below is a single T cell receptor (beta chain) sequence and its context. Its matching antigen is unknown. At one end, the junction sequence differs from germline, possibly due to a read error. TCR beta cDNA was prepared out of roughly 0.5 ug total RNA by means of a constant-region primer. Slightly modified ARM-PCR with three nested multiplex PCR rounds yielded TCR beta libraries. Running 9 to 11 cycles apiece, the first two PCR rounds relied on TRBV1-TRBV30 forward primers together with a C-beta reverse primer. Via MiXCR, TCRdb re-called the multiplex PCR reads, giving one row per CDR3 protein. The sample lists about 50,000 distinct CDR3 sequences, approximately 80% occurring once. Bulk tissue was left unsorted, and RNA and DNA were co-extracted from 20-30 mg of it. This entry belongs to a study of tumor-infiltrating lymphocytes in primary liver carcinoma. Across the study: Yields of productive TCRbeta reads ranged from roughly 3.5 to 7.5 million per sample and were similar across tissue types.

Study-level findings and limits: Detection in all five tumor regions applied to only about 7-24% of top clones. A significantly higher top-250-clone fraction was found in tumors than in blood (p = 0.039).

The CDR3 loop spans 15 amino acids. The germline CDR1 and CDR2 sequences are MNHNS and SASEGT. The V and J genes are TRBV6-1 and TRBJ2-5, with a weak D call TRBD2 (6 bases). The sample consisted of liver tumor tissue from sampling region 5. Sample subset: tumor region T5, tumor centre. The clonotype originates from a man aged 40-50 years with primary liver carcinoma and hepatitis B virus infection. CDR3: CVSSEAVGGQETQYF. Here the CDR3 DNA reads TGTGTCAGCAGTGAAGCGGTGGGAGGCCAAGAGACCCAGTACTTC.